These T cell receptor beta chains were read from a single sample in a study of metastatic and nonmetastatic thyroid tumors. TCRdb re-clonotyped the PCR reads via MiXCR. The repertoire holds roughly 4,000 clones, around 32% seen once, with around 48% in the top ten. The sequencing input was adjacent normal tissue. Receptors originate from a male donor with papillary thyroid cancer or a benign thyroid nodule (not recorded which). Some clones in this sample may be carry-over from other donors' samples. Each CDR3 is given with its conserved first and last residue. The D gene is left open where the match is weak. The size field is filled for only some rows; it gives once, few, many or a size class.

>TRBJ1-2|few|NA|TRBV6-1
TGTGCCAGCACCCGTTCAGGCGGGGGCCATGGCTACACCTTC
CASTRSGGGHGYTF
>TRBJ1-3|few|NA|TRBV6-1
TGTGCCAGCAGCGCTACCGGGACCTCTGTAAACACCATATATTTT
CASSATGTSVNTIYF
>TRBJ1-2|few|NA|TRBV29-1
TGCAGCGTTTACGGTGTGGAGGCTGCCACTAACTATGGCTACACCTTC
CSVYGVEAATNYGYTF
>TRBJ2-1|NA|NA|TRBV7-2
TGTGCCAGCAGCTTAGGACCAGGGCAGGATGAGCAGTTCTTC
CASSLGPGQDEQFF
>TRBJ1-2|NA|TRBD1|TRBV5-1
TGCGCCAGCAGCTCCGGACAGGGGGAAGAGGGTGGCTACACCTTC
CASSSGQGEEGGYTF
>TRBJ1-6|few|NA|TRBV27
TGTGCCAGCAGTTTCAACATGAATTCACCCCTCCACTTT
CASSFNMNSPLHF
>TRBJ1-5|NA|NA|TRBV6-5
TGTGCCAGCAGTTACTCCAGGGTCCAGCCCCAGCATTTT
CASSYSRVQPQHF
>TRBJ2-3|NA|NA|TRBV12-3/TRBV12-4
TGTGCCAGCAGTTTAGCCGGCACAGATACGCAGTATTTT
CASSLAGTDTQYF
>TRBJ2-7|large|NA|TRBV6-1
TGTGCCAGCAGTGTGAATAGCGGAGTGGGGTACGAGCAGTACTTC
CASSVNSGVGYEQYF
>TRBJ1-1|few|TRBD1|TRBV2
TGTGCCAGCAGCAGGCAGGGGGCCTTGAACACTGAAGCTTTCTTT
CASSRQGALNTEAFF
>TRBJ1-6|few|TRBD1|TRBV6-1
TGTGCCAGCAGCAATCCCGGGACAGGGGGCAATTCACCCCTCCACTTT
CASSNPGTGGNSPLHF
>TRBJ1-1|few|NA|TRBV19
TGTGCCAGTAGTATTTGGGGGAACACTGAAGCTTTCTTT
CASSIWGNTEAFF
>TRBJ2-7|NA|TRBD2|TRBV12-3/TRBV12-4
TGTGCCAGCAGGAAGACTAGCGGAGCCTACGAGCAGTACTTC
CASRKTSGAYEQYF
>TRBJ1-2|NA|NA|TRBV7-9
TGTGCCAGCAGCCCTGAGGGATCTCAGTACTATGGCTACACCTTC
CASSPEGSQYYGYTF
>TRBJ1-6|few|TRBD1|TRBV6-1
TGTGCCAGCAGTCCGACAGGGATTGATAGGAATAATTCACCCCTCCACTTT
CASSPTGIDRNNSPLHF
>TRBJ2-7|medium-sized|TRBD1|TRBV18
TGTGCCAGCTCACCACTAATGGCCGCCGGGACAGGTCATTACGAGCAGTACTTC
CASSPLMAAGTGHYEQYF
>TRBJ2-5|few|NA|TRBV12-3/TRBV12-4
TGTGCCATCACCCGAGCCGGGACAACTCAAGAGACCCAGTACTTC
CAITRAGTTQETQYF
>TRBJ2-7|NA|NA|TRBV5-1
TGCGCCAGCAGCCCCACGTTCGGGGTTTCCTACGAGCAGTACTTC
CASSPTFGVSYEQYF
>TRBJ1-6|few|NA|TRBV27
TGTGCCAGCAGACTGACAGGCGGAAATTCACCCCTCCACTTT
CASRLTGGNSPLHF
>TRBJ2-2|NA|NA|TRBV5-1
TGCGCCAGCGAGTTCGAGGGGGCCGGGGAGCTGTTTTTT
CASEFEGAGELFF